The T cell receptor beta chain described here comes from a study of cytomegalovirus exposure and HLA in healthy donors. Both 60 Vbeta primers and 13 Jbeta primers went into the PCR. Profiling relied on immunoSEQ multiplex PCR, and the TCRdb table lists in-frame clones only, not all of them. The sample yields approximately 240,000 clones, approximately 80% seen once. This CDR3 has 16 amino acids. V dropped 0 bases and J dropped 4; count of bases not matched to a gene: 6. Germline V lookup: CDR1 GTSNPN, CDR2 SVGIG (reference sequence). The origin of this receptor is a woman aged 40 to 49 in good health and CMV-seronegative. Input material: PBMCs. J is TRBJ1-1 and V is TRBV30, with 12 bases that match TRBD1. The CDR3 DNA reads TGTGCCTGGAGTGTTCGGGACAGGGGGCCTATCACTGAAGCTTTCTTT. As protein: CAWSVRDRGPITEAFF.